The clone carrying this TCR beta chain was detected ten times or more. TCRdb analysed the RT-PCR reads with MiXCR anew, one entry per CDR3 protein. The data hold 550,000 to 750,000 distinct CDR3 sequences, with 12% to 15% observed a single time. V lost 3 bases and J 8 bases, leaving 11 bases between the germline ends. This CDR3 comprises 12 residues. CDR1 is SGHDT and CDR2 is YYEEEE in the germline V gene. The sample consisted of memory CD4+ T cells from blood. This TCR derives from a female donor in good health, serving as a healthy control. The chain recombines TRBV5-6 with TRBJ1-1, with D hard to call. The CDR3 coding sequence is TGTGCCAGCAGCTACCGAGACCCCGAAGCTTTCTTT. Translated: CASSYRDPEAFF.